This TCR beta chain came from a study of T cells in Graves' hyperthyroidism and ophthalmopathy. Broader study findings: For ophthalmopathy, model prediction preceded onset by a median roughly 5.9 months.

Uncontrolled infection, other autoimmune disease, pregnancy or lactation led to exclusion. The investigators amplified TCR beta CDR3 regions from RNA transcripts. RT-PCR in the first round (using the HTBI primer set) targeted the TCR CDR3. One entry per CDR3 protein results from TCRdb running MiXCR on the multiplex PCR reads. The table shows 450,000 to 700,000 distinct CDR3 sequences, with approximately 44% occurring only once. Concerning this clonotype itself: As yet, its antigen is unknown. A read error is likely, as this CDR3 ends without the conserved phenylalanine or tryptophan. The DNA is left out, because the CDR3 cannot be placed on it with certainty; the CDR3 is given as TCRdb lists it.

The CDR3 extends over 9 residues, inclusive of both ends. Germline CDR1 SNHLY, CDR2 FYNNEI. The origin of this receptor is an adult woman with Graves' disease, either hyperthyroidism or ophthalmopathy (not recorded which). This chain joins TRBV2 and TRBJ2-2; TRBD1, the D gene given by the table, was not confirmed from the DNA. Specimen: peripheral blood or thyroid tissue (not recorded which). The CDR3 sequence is CASRRTGGL.